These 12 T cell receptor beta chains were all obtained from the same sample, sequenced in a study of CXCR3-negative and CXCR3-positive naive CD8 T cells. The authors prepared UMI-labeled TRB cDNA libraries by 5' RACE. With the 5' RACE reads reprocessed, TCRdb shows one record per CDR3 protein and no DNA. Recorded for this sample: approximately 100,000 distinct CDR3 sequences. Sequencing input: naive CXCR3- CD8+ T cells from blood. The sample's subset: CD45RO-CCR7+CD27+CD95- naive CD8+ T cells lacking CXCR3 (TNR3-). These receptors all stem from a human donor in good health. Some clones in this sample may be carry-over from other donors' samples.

The CDR3 sequence: CASSDRDRFFEQFF. V gene TRBV2 combines with J gene TRBJ2-1; TCRdb names TRBD1, which stays unverified in the absence of DNA. This CDR3 has 14 amino acids. Germline V gene lookup returns CDR1 SNHLY and CDR2 FYNNEI.

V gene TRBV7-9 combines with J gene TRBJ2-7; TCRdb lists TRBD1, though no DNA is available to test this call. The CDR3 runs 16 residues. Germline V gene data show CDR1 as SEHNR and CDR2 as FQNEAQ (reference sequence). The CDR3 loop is CASSSIGTRSSYEQYF.

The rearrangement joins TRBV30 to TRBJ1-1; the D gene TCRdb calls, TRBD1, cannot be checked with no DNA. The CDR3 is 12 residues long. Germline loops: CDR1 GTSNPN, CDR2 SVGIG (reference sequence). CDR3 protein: CAWSLGQGFAFF.

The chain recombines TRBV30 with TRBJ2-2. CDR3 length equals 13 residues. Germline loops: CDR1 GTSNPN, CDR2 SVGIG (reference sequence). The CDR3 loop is CAWSSTNTGELFF. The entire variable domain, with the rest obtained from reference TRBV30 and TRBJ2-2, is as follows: SQTIHQWPATLVQPVGSPLSLECTVEGTSNPNLYWYRQAAGRGLQLLFYSVGIGQISSEVPQNLSASRPQDRQFILSSKKLLLSDSGFYLCAWSSTNTGELFFGEGSRLTVL.

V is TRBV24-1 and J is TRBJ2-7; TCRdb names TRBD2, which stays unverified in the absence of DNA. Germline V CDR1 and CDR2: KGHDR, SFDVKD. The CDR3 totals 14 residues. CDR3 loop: CATSDLGPSYEQYF.

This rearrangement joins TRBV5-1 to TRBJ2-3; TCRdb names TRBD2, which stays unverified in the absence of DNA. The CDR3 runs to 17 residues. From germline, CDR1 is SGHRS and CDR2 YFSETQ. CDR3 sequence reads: CASSYGGRERLVSTQYF.

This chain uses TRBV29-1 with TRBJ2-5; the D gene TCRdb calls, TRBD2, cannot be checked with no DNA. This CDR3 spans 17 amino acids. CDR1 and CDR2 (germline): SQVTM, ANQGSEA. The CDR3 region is CSAGDLGTSGREETQYF.

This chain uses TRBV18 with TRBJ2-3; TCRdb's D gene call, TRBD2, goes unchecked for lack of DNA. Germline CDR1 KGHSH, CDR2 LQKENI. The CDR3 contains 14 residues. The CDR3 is CASSPPEREDTQYF.

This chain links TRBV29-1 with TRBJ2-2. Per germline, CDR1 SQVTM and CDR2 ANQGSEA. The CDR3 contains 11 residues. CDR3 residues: CSVDGTGELFF.

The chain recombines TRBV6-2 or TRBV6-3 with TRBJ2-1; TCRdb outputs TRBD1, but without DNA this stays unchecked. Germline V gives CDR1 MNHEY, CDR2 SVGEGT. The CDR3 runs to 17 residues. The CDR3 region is CASSPPADRVSYNEQFF.

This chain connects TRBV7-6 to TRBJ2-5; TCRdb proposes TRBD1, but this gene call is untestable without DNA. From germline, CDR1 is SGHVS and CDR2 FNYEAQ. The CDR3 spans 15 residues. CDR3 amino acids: CASSSLTTEQETQYF.

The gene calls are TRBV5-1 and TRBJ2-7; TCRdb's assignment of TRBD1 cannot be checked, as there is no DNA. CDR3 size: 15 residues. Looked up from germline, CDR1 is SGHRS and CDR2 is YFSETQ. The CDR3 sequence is CASSPWGQGENEQYF.